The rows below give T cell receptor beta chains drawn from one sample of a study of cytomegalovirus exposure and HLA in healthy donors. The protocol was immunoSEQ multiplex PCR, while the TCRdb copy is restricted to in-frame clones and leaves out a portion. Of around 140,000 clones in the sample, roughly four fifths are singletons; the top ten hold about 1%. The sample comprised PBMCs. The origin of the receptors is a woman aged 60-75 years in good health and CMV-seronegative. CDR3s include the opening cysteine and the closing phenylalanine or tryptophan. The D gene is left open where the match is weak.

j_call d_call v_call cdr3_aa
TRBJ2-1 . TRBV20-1 CSATRGEQFF
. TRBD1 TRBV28 CASSSPGQGLYEQYF
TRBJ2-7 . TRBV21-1 CASSKYIRDREPSCYEQYF
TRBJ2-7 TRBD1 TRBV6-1 CASEKDRGRVYEQYF
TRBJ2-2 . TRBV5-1 CASSYSGSGGELFF
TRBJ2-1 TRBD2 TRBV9 CASSVGSGSYEQFF
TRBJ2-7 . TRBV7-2 CASSEGGILYEQYF
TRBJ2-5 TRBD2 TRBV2 CASSEQAGLAEETQYF
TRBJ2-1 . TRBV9 CASSVEGLPNEQFF
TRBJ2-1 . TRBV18 CASSSTGPGQFDEQFF
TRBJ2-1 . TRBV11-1 CASSSGLRGNEQFF
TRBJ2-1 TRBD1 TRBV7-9 CASSTGTGAYNEQFF
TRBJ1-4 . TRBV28 CAIPAGQDREKLFF
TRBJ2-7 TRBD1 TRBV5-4 CASSLARGPYEQYF
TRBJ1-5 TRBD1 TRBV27 CASQSVTGLNNQPQHF
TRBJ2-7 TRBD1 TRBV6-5 CATRDRDGEQYF
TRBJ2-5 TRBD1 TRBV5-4 CASSFRDRGGVTQYF
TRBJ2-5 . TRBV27 CASNGGVGETQYF
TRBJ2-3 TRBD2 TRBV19 CASSITSGVADTQYF
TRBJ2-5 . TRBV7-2 CASSYRGSGRQETQYF
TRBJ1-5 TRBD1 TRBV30 CAWSGQGIKSNQPQHF